What follows describes a single T cell receptor (beta chain). This receptor's antigen is unknown. The CDR3 is cut off 3 residues early in the read; its end comes from the germline J gene. Every participant had a single incident cervical HPV16 infection, and prevalent HPV16 infections were excluded. Cervical HPV DNA was detected by MY09/MY11 PCR, and genotyping was performed by dot-blot hybridization. Under 19 mL of heparinized blood were centrifuged, and the buffy coat was aliquoted, frozen at -30°C, then stored at -80°C. Genomic DNA was extracted from buffy coat specimens using QIAGEN kits. The sample comes from a study of T cells in women clearing cervical HPV infection (dated by TCRdb to the late 2010s). General notes on the study: The cases were 20 to 25 women with histologically confirmed HPV16-related CIN3 or worse, and 2 of those women had invasive cancers. The roughly 25 controls were women who cleared a single incident HPV16 infection within 12 months without developing precancer or cancer. Cases and controls were matched on year of sample collection and on age within five years. The parent cohort enrolled about 10,000 women aged 18 or older in Guanacaste, Costa Rica, during about 1993 to 1994 and followed them for seven to eight years. Among cases, blood sampling came a median of nearly 150 days after lesion detection, with an interquartile range of roughly 85 to 220 days. As quality controls, five blinded duplicates were added to each group, bringing the total to 60 or so samples made up of 50 or so participants and about 10 replicates. Since HLA typing was available for only a few women, HLA type could not be ruled out as a confounder. Median age was about 32 years in cases versus over 37 in controls, and baseline characteristics did not differ significantly. The exploratory proof-of-principle case-control study was nested within the Guanacaste HPV Natural History Study in Costa Rica and compared TCR repertoires across cervical HPV16 outcomes. Blood from cases was drawn at the visit where the lesion was first identified, while blood from controls was drawn once the infection was no longer detected. Broader findings and caveats from the paper: Significantly higher TCR repertoire richness was observed in CIN3+ cases than in controls across sequencing depths, whereas no difference in evenness was found. Because the number of T cells per sample was unknown, the richness differences could reflect varying T-cell content rather than repertoire biology. By combining richness with V gene abundances, random forest classifiers separated cases from controls with an estimated AUC of around 0.8. The cross-sectional design could not show whether the associations came before the infection or were a result of it, and neither effector/memory subsets nor HPV-specific T cells were isolated. TRBV6-7 relative abundance was lower in cases than in controls (around 0.11% versus 0.16%; Bonferroni P = 0.0008).

Using the immunoSEQ assay, multiplex PCR amplified TCR beta CDR3 regions from an average of approximately 1,100 ng of genomic DNA per sample. The assay corrected primer bias using a complete synthetic TCR repertoire to establish an amplification baseline. The amplicons were sequenced using the Illumina platform. On the study's bioinformatics: Sequence errors were corrected by clustering with frequency ratios and a modified nearest-neighbor algorithm, and the sequences were then analyzed in the immunoSEQ Analyzer using IMGT gene definitions. TCR richness and evenness were averaged over 20 rarefaction repeats at each rarefaction depth, excluding samples with fewer sequences than the depth. Relative abundances of V, D and J genes were compared between groups using Wilcoxon rank sum tests, with FDR correction applied. Blinded duplicates gave an intraclass correlation of about 96% for TCR richness and an average of about 76% across roughly 69 gene segments. TCRdb stores this immuneACCESS table with in-frame sequences only. Part of the clones is absent; in the studies checked, under half of the shortfall reflects unresolved V genes, and no reason is known for the rest. D and trimming come from the DNA, and the V and J calls and clone size come from that table. The table kept for this sample lists about 24,000 clones. The ten largest clones represent 5.4% of the sample.

The CDR3 numbers 15 residues from cysteine through phenylalanine. The CDR3 was read in part: 36 bases, with the frame set at base 1. Between the V and J ends, shortened by 7 bases and 4 bases respectively, the junction contains 17 bases. For CDR1 and CDR2, the germline V gene (reference sequence) lists SEHNR and FQNEAQ. Sequenced input: blood buffy coat. The chain links TRBV7-9 with TRBJ2-1; the D assignment is uncertain and may be TRBD1 or TRBD2, with 5 bases supporting each. The TCR was taken from a woman aged 18-70 years with a cervical HPV16 infection that either progressed to CIN3+ or cleared (not recorded which). The CDR3 here reads CASTPRGAPYNEQFF. The CDR3 DNA, read in part, is TGTGCCAGCACCCCAAGGGGAGCGCCTTACAATGAG.